The clone carrying this TCR beta chain occurred a few times. This record comes from a study of CD8+ T cells in alopecia areata. This CDR3 comprises 14 residues. V lost 7 bases and J lost 6, with 16 bases in between. CDR1 and CDR2 from the germline V gene are SGHDT and YYEEEE. Isolated RNA was reverse transcribed into cDNA used as the sequencing template. TCRdb keeps only in-frame clones here, not all; method: immunoSEQ multiplex PCR. Of 150,000 to 200,000 clones detected, around 50% appear once; the ten largest clones hold under 15%. The TCR comes from a human donor with alopecia areata. The source material was CD4+ T cells sorted from blood, sampled at week 0. The rearrangement joins TRBV5-6 to TRBJ2-2; tentative D call: TRBD2 (5 bases). The CDR3 nucleotides read TGTGCCAGCGGCGATCCGGGAATACCCGGGGAGCTGTTTTTT. This sequence encodes CASGDPGIPGELFF.